This note documents a single T cell receptor (beta chain) sequence. Its antigen remains unknown. CDR1 and CDR2 (germline): SGHRS, YFSETQ. Trimming stripped 0 bases from V and 3 bases from J, with 12 bases between. The length of the CDR3 is 15 residues. At the time of sampling, donors were nominally healthy, though unrecorded immune exposures were likely. This entry is derived from a study of cytomegalovirus exposure and HLA in healthy donors. Study-wide results and caveats: High specificity and sensitivity for cytomegalovirus status were reported for the classifier.

PCR amplification relied on 60 Vbeta primers (plus 13 Jbeta primers). Measured with immunoSEQ multiplex PCR; TCRdb has only the in-frame clones, and not every one. The sample contains about 190,000 clones, almost 80% of which appear only once. The TCR comes from a woman younger than 30 in good health and CMV-seronegative. Material: PBMCs. This rearrangement joins TRBV5-1 to TRBJ1-1; D ambiguous. DNA of the CDR3: TGCGCCAGCAGCTTGGGACTTCTTAAGGACACTGAAGCTTTCTTT. It is translated as CASSLGLLKDTEAFF.